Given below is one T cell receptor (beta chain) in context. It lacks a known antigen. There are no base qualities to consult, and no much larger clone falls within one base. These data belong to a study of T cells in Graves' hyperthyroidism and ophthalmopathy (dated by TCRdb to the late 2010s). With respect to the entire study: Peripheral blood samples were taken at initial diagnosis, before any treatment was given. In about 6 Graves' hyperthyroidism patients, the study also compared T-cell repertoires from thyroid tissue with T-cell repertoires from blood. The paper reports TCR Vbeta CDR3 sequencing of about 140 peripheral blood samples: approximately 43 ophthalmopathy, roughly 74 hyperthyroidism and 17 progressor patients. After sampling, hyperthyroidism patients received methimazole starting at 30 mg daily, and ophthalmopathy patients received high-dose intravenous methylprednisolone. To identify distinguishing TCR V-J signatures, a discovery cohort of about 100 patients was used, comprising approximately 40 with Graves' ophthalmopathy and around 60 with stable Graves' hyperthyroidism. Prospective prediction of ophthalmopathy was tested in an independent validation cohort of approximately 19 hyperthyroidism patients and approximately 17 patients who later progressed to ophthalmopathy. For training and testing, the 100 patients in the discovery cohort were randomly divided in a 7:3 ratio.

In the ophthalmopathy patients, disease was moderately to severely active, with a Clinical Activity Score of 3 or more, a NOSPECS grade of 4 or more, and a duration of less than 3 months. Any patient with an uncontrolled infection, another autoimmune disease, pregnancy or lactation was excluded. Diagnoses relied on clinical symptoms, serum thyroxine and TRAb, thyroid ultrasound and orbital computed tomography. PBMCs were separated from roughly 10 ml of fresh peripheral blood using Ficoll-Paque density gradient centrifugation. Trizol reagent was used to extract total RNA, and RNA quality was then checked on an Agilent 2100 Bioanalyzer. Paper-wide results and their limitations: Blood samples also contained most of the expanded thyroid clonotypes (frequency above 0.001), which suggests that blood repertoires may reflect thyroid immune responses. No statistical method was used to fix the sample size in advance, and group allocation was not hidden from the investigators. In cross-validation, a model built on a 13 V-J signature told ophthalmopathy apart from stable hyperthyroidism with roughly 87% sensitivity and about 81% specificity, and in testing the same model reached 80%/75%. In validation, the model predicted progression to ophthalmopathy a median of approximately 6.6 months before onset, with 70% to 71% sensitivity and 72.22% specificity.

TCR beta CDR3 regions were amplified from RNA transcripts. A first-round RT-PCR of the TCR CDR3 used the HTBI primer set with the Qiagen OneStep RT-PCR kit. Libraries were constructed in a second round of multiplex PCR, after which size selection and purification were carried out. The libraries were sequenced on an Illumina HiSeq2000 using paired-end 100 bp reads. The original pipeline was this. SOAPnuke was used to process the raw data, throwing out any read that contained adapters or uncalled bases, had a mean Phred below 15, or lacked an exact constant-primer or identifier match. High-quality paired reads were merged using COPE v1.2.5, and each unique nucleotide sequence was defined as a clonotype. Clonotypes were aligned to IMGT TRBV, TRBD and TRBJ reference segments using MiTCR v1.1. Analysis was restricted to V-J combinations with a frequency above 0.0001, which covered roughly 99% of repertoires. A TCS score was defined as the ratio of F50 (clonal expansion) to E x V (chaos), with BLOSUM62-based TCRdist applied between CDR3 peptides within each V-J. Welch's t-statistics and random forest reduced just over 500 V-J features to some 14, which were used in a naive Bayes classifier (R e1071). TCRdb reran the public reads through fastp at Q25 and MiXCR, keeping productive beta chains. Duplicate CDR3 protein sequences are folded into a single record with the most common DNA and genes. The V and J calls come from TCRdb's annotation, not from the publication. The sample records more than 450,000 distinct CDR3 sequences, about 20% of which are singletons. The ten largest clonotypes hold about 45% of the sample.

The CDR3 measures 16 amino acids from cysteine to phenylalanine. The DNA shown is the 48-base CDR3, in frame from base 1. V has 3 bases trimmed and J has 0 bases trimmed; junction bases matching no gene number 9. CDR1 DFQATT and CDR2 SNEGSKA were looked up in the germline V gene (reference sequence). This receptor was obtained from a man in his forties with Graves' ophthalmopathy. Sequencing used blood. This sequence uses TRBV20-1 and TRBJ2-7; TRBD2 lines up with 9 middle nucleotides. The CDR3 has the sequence CSARGELAGSSYEQYF. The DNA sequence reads TGCAGTGCTAGGGGGGAGCTAGCGGGGAGCTCCTACGAGCAGTACTTC.